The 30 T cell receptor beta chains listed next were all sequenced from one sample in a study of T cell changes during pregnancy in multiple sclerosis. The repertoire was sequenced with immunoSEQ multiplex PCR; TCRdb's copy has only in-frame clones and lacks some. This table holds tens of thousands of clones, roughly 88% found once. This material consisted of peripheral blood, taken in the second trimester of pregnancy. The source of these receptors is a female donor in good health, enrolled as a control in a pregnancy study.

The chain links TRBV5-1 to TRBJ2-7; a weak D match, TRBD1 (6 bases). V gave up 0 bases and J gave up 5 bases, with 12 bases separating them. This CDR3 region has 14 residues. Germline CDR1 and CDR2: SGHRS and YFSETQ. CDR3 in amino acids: CASSLGADSNEQYF. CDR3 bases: TGCGCCAGCAGCTTGGGAGCGGACAGCAACGAGCAGTACTTC.

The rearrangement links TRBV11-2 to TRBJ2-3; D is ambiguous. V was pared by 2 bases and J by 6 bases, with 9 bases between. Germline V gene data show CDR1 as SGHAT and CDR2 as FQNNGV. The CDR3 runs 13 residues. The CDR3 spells CASSLRWADTQYF. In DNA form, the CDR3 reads TGTGCCAGCAGCTTACGCTGGGCCGATACGCAGTATTTT.

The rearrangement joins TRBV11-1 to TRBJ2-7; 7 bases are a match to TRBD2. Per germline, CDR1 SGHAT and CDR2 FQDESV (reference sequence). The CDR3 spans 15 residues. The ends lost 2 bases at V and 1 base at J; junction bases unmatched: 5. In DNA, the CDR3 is TGTGCCAGCAGCTTAAGTGCTAGCGGTTCCTACGAGCAGTACTTC. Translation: CASSLSASGSYEQYF.

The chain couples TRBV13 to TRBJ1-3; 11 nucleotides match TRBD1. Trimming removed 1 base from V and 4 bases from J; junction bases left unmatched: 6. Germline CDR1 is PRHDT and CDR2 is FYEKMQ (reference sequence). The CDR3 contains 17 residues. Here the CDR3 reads CASSLEGTGGYGNTIYF. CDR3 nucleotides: TGTGCCAGCAGCTTAGAGGGGACAGGGGGTTACGGAAACACCATATATTTT.

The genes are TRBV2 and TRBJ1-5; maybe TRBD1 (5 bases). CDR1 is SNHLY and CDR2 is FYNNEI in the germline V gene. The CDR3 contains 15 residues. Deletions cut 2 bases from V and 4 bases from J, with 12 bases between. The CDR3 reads CASSEFVRGNQPQHF. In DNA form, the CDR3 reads TGTGCCAGCAGTGAATTTGTCCGGGGGAATCAGCCCCAGCATTTT.

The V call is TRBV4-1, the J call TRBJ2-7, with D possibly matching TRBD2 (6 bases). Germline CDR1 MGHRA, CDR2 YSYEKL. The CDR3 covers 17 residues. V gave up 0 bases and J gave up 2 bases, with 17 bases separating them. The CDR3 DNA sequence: TGCGCCAGCAGCCAAGATTTGGCCCCGGGACTTCCCTACGAGCAGTACTTC. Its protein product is CASSQDLAPGLPYEQYF.

The CDR3 is CASSAGWTPGNTIYF. The CDR3 coding sequence is TGTGCCAGCAGTGCCGGGTGGACTCCTGGAAACACCATATATTTT. This sequence joins TRBV6-5 and TRBJ1-3; D not certain. Between the trimmed V and J ends, which lost 5 bases and 2 bases, there was a span of 13 bases. The CDR3 sequence is 15 residues long. From germline, CDR1 is MNHEY and CDR2 SVGAGI.

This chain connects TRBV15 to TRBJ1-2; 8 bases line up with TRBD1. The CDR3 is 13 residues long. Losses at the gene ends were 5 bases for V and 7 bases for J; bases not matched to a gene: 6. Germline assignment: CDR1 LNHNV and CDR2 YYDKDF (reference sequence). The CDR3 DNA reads TGTGCCACCAGCCGCCAGGGGGCCGGTGGCTACACCTTC. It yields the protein CATSRQGAGGYTF.

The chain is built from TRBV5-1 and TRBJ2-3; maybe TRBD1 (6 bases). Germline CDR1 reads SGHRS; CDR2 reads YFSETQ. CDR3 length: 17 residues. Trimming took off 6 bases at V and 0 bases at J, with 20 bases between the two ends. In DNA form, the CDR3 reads TGCGCCAGCAACGACTTAAGGCCCCAGGGGAGCACAGATACGCAGTATTTT. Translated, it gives CASNDLRPQGSTDTQYF.

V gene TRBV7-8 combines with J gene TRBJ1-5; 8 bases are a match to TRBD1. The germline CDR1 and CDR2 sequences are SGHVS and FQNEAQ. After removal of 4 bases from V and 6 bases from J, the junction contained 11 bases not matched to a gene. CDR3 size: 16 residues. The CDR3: CASSWRMDRVGQPQHF. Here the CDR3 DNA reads TGTGCCAGCAGCTGGCGAATGGACAGGGTGGGTCAGCCCCAGCATTTT. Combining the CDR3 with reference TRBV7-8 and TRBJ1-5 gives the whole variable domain GAGVSQSPRYKVAKRGQDVALRCDPISGHVSLFWYQQALGQGPEFLTYFQNEAQLDKSGLPSDRFFAERPEGSVSTLKIQRTQQEDSAVYLCASSWRMDRVGQPQHFGDGTRLSIL.

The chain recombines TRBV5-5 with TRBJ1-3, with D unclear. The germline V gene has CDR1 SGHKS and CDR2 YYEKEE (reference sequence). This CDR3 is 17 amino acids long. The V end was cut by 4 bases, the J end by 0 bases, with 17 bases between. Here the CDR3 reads CASSPRLSENSGNTIYF. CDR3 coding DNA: TGTGCCAGCAGCCCCAGACTCTCCGAAAACTCTGGAAACACCATATATTTT.

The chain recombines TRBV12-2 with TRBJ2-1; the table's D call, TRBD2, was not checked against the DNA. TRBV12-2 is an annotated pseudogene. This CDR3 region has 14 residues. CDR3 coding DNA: TGTGCAAGTCGCTTAGCGAAAGAGGTCAATGAGCAGTTCTTC. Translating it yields CASRLAKEVNEQFF.

Here the CDR3 reads CASSYSSSGGTYEQYF. CDR3 DNA sequence: TGTGCCAGCAGTTACTCGTCTAGCGGGGGAACCTACGAGCAGTACTTC. This chain connects TRBV6-5 to TRBJ2-7, with 10 positions matching TRBD2. The CDR3 loop spans 16 amino acids. The V segment lost 0 bases and the J segment 2 bases; nucleotides outside the gene matches: 4. Germline V lookup: CDR1 MNHEY, CDR2 SVGAGI.

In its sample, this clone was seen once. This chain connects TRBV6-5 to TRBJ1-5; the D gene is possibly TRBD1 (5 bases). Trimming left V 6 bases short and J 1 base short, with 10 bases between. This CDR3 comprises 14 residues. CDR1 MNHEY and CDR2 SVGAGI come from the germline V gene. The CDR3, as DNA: TGTGCCAGCAGCCGGGGGGTAAGCAATCAGCCCCAGCATTTT. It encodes CASSRGVSNQPQHF.

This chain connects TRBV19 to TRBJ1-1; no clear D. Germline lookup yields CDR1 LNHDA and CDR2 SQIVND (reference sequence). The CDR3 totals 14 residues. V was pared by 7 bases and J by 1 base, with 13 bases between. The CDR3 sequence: CASMIGSENTEAFF. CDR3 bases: TGTGCCAGTATGATTGGAAGCGAGAACACTGAAGCTTTCTTT.

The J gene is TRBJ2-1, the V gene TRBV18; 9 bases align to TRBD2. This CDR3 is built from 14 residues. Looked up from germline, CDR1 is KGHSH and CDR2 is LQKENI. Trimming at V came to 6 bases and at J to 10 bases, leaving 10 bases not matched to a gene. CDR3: CASSLGTSMGEQFF. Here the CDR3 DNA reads TGTGCCAGCTCTCTTGGGACTAGCATGGGGGAGCAGTTCTTC.

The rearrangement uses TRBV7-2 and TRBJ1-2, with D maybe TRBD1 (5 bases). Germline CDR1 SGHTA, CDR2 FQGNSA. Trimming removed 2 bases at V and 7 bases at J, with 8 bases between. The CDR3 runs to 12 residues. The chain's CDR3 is CASSLTGGGYTF. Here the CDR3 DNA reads TGTGCCAGCAGCTTAACCGGGGGTGGCTACACCTTC.

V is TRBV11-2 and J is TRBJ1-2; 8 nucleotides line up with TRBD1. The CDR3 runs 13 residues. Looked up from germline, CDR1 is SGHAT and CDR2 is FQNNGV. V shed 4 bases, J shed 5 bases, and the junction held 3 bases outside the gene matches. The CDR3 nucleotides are TGTGCCAGCAGCTCAGGGGGCGCTTATGGCTACACCTTC. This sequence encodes CASSSGGAYGYTF.

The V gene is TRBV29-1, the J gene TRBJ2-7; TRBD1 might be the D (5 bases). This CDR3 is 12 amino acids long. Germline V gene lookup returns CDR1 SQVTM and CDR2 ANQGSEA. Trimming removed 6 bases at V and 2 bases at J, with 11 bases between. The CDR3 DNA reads TGCAGCGTACAGGATGGAACCTACGAGCAGTACTTC. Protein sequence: CSVQDGTYEQYF.

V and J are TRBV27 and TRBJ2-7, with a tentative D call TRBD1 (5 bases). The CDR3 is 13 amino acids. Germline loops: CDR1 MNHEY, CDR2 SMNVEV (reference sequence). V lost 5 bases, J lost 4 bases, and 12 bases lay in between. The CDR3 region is CASSLGRKYEQYF. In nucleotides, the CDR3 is TGTGCCAGCAGTCTGGGGCGGAAATACGAGCAGTACTTC.

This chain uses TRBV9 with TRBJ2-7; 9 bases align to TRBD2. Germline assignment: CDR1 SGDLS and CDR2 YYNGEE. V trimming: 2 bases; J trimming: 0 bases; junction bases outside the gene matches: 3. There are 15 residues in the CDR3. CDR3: CASSVSGGLSYEQYF. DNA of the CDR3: TGTGCCAGCAGCGTCAGCGGGGGGCTCTCCTACGAGCAGTACTTC.

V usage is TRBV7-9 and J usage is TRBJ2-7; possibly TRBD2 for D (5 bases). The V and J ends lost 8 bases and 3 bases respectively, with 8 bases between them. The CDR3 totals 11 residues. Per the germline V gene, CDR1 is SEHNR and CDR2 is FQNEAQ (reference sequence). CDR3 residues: CASGRGYEQYF. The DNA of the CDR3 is TGTGCCAGCGGACGGGGCTACGAGCAGTACTTC.

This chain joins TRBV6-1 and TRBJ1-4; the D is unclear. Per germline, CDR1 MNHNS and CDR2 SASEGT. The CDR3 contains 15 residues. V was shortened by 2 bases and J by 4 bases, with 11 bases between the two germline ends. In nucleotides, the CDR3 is TGTGCCAGCAGTGAATCCCCAGGTTATAATGAAAAACTGTTTTTT. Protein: CASSESPGYNEKLFF.

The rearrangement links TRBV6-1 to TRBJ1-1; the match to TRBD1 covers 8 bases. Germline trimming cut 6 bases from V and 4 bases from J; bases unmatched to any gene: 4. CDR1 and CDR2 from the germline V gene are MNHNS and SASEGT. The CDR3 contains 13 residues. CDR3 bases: TGTGCCAGCAGCCTTACAGGGGGCACTGAAGCTTTCTTT. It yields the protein CASSLTGGTEAFF.

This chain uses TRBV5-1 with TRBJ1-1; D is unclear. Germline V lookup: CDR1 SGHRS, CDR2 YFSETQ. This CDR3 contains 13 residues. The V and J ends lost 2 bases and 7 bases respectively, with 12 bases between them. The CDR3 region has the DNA TGCGCCAGCAGCTTCAATGGCGGCATTGAAGCTTTCTTT. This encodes CASSFNGGIEAFF.

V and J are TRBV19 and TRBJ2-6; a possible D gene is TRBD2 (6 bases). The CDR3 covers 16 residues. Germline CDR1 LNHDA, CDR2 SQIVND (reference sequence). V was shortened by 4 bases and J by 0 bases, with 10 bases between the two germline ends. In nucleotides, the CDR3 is TGTGCCAGTAGTAGGGGACTCCCCTCTGGGGCCAACGTCCTGACTTTC. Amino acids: CASSRGLPSGANVLTF.

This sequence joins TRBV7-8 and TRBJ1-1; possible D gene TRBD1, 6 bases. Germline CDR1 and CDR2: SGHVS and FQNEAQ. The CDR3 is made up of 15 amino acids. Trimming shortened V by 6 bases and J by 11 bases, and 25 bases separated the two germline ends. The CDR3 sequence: CASSTANHRVGGAFF. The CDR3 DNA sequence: TGTGCCAGCAGTACCGCCAATCACAGGGTAGGCGGGGCTTTCTTT. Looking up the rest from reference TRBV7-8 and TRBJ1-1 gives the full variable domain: GAGVSQSPRYKVAKRGQDVALRCDPISGHVSLFWYQQALGQGPEFLTYFQNEAQLDKSGLPSDRFFAERPEGSVSTLKIQRTQQEDSAVYLCASSTANHRVGGAFFGQGTRLTVV.

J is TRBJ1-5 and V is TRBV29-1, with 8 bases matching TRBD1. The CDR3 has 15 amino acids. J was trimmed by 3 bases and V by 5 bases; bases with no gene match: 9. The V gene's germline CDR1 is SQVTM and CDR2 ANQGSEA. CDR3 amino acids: CSVSGTGSDNQPQHF. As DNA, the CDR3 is TGCAGCGTTAGCGGGACAGGCAGTGACAATCAGCCCCAGCATTTT. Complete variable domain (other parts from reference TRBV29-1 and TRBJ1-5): SAVISQKPSRDICQRGTSLTIQCQVDSQVTMMFWYRQQPGQSLTLIATANQGSEATYESGFVIDKFPISRPNLTFSTLTVSNMSPEDSSIYLCSVSGTGSDNQPQHFGDGTRLSIL.

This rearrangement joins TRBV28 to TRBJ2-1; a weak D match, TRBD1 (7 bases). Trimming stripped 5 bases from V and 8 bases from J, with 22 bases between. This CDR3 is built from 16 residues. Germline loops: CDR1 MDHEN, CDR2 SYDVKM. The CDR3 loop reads CASSPSWRGRFYEQFF. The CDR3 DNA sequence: TGTGCCAGCAGTCCCAGCTGGAGGGGGCGATTTTATGAGCAGTTCTTC.

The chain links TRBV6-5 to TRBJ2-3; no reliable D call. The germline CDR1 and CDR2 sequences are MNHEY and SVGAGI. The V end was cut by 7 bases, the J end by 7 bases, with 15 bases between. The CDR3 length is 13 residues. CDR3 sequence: CASTKGSGYTQYF. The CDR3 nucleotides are TGTGCCAGCACCAAAGGATCAGGCTATACGCAGTATTTT.